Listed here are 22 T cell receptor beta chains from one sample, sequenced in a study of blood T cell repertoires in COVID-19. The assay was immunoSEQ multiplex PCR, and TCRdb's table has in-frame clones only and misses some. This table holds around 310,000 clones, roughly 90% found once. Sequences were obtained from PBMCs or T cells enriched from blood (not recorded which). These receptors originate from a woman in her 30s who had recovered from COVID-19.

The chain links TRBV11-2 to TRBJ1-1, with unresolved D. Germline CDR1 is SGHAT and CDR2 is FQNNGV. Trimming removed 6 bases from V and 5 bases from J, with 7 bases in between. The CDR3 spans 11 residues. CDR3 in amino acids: CASSPYTEAFF. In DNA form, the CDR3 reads TGTGCCAGCAGTCCGTATACTGAAGCTTTCTTT.

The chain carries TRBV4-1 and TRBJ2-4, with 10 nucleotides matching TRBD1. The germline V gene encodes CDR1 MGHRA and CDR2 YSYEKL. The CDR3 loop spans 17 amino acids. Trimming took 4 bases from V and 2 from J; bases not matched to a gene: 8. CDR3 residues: CASSRVGQGIPKNIQYF. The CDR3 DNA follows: TGCGCCAGCAGCCGAGTGGGACAGGGGATTCCCAAAAACATTCAGTACTTC.

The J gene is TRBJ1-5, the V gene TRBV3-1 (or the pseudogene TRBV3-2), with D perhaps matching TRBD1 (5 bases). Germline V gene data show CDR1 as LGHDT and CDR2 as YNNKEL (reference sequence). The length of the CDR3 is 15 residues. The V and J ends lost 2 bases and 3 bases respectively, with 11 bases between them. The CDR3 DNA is TGTGCCAGCAGCCAAAGAGGGACTGACAATCAGCCCCAGCATTTT. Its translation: CASSQRGTDNQPQHF.

CDR3 sequence reads: CASSAQDRGRRNQPQHF. The CDR3 DNA reads TGCGCCAGCAGCGCCCAGGACAGGGGGCGCCGAAATCAGCCCCAGCATTTT. The rearrangement joins TRBV5-1 to TRBJ1-5; 11 bases map to TRBD1. V lost 4 bases, J lost 4 bases, and 10 bases stayed unmatched. The germline gives CDR1 SGHRS, CDR2 YFSETQ. There are 17 residues in the CDR3.

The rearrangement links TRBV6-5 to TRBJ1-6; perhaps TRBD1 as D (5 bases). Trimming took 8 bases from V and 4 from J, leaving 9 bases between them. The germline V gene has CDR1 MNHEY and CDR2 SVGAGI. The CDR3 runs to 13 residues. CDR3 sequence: CASQTVYNSPLHF. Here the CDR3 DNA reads TGTGCCAGCCAGACAGTTTATAATTCACCCCTCCACTTT.

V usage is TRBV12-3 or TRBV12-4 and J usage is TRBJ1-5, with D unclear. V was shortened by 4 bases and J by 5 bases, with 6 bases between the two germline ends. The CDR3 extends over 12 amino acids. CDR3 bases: TGTGCCAGCAGTTCTAGATATCAGCCCCAGCATTTT. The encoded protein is CASSSRYQPQHF.

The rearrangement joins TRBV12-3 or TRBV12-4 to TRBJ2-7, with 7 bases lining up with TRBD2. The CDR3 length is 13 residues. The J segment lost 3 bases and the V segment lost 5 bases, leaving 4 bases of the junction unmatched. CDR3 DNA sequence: TGTGCCAGCAGTAGCAGCGGGAACTACGAGCAGTACTTC. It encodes CASSSSGNYEQYF.

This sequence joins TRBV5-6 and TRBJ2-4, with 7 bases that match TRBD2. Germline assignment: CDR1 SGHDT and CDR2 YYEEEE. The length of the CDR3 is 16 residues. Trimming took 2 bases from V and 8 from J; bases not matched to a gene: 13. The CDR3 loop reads CASSFYGSLSGDIQYF. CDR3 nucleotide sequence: TGTGCCAGCAGCTTTTATGGTTCTCTAAGCGGGGACATTCAGTACTTC. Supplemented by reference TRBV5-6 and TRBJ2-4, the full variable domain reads DAGVTQSPTHLIKTRGQQVTLRCSPKSGHDTVSWYQQALGQGPQFIFQYYEEEERQRGNFPDRFSGHQFPNYSSELNVNALLLGDSALYLCASSFYGSLSGDIQYFGAGTRLSVL.

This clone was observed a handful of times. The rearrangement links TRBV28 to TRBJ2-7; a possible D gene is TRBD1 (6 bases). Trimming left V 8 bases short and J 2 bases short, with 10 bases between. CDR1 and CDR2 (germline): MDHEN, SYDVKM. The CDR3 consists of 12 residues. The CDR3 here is CASGTLAYEQYF. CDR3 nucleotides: TGTGCCAGCGGGACACTAGCCTACGAGCAGTACTTC.

CDR3 in amino acids: CASRPEEVEPPLHF. The CDR3 region has the DNA TGTGCCAGCAGGCCCGAGGAAGTAGAGCCACCCCTCCACTTT. V and J are TRBV6-6 and TRBJ1-6, with D uncertain. The germline CDR1 and CDR2 sequences are MNHNY and SVGAGI (reference sequence). The CDR3 extends over 14 amino acids. V was pared by 6 bases and J by 11 bases, with 17 bases between.

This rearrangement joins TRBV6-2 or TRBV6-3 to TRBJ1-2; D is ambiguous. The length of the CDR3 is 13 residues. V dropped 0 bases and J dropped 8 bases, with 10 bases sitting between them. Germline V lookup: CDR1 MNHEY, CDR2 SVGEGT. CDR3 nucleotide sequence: TGTGCCAGCAGTTACTCGAGTGTCTTGGGCTACACCTTC. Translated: CASSYSSVLGYTF.

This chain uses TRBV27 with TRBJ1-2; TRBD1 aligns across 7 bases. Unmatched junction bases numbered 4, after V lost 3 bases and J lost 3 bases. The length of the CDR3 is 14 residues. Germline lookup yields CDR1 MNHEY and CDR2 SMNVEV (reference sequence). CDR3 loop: CASSFTGADYGYTF. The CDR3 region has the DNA TGTGCCAGCAGTTTTACAGGGGCGGACTATGGCTACACCTTC.

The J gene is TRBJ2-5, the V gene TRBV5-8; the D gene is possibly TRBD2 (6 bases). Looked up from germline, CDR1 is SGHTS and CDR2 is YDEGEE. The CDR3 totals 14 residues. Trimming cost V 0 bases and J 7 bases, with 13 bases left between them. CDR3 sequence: CASSLGRGGWTQYF. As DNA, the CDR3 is TGTGCCAGCAGCTTGGGGCGGGGCGGTTGGACCCAGTACTTC.

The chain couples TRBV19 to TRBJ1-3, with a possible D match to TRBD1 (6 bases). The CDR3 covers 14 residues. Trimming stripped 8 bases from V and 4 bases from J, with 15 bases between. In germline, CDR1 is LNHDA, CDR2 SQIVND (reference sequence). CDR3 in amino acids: CASQAGGRGNTIYF. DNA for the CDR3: TGTGCCAGTCAGGCTGGGGGCAGAGGAAACACCATATATTTT.

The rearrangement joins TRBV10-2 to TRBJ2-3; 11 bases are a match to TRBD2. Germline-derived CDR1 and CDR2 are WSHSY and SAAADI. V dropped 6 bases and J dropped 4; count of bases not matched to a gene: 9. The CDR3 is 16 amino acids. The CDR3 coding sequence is TGCGCCAGCAGCGCCCCACTAGCGGGAGTCGCAGATACGCAGTATTTT. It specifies CASSAPLAGVADTQYF.

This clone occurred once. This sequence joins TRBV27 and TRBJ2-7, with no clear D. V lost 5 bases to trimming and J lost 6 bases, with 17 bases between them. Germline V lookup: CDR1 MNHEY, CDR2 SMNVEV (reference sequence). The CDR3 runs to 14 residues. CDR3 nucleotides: TGTGCCAGCAGTCCCATTAGCATGATGAGCGAGCAGTACTTC. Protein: CASSPISMMSEQYF.

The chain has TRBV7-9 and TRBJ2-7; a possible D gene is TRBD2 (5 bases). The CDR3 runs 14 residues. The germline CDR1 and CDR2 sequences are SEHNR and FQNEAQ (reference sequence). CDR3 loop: CASSPGASPGDLFV. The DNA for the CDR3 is TGTGCCAGCAGCCCTGGCGCGAGTCCCGGGGATCTTTTCGTC.

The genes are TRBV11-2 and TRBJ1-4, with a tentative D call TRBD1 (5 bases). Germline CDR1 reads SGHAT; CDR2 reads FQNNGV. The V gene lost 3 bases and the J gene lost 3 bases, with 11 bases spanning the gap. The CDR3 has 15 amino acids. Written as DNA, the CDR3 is TGTGCCAGCAGCTTGCCCAGGGTGCCTAATGAAAAACTGTTTTTT. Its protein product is CASSLPRVPNEKLFF.

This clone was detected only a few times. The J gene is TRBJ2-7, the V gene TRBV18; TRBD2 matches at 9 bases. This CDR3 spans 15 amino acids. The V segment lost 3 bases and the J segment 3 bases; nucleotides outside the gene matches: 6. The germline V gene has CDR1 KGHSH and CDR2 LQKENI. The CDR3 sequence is CASSPAGGHFYEQYF. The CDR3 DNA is TGTGCCAGCTCACCCGCGGGAGGGCATTTCTACGAGCAGTACTTC.

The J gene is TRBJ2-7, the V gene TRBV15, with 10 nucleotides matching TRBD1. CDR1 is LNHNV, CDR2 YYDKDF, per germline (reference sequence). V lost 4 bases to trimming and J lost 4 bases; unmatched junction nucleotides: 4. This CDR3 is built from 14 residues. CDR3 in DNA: TGTGCCACCAGCACCGGGACAGGGGTGTACGAGCAGTACTTC. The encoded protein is CATSTGTGVYEQYF.

DNA of the CDR3: TGCGCCAGCAGCCTACAGGGTAATCAGCCCCAGCATTTT. Residues: CASSLQGNQPQHF. The genes are TRBV5-1 and TRBJ1-5, with TRBD1 as a possible D gene (6 bases). V gave up 4 bases and J gave up 4 bases, with 9 bases separating them. In germline, CDR1 is SGHRS, CDR2 YFSETQ. The CDR3 covers 13 residues.

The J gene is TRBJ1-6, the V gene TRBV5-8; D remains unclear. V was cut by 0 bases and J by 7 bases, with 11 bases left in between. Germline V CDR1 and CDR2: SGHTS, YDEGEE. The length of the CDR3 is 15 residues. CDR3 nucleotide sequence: TGTGCCAGCAGCTTGGGTACAGTAGAGAATTCACCCCTCCACTTT. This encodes CASSLGTVENSPLHF.